A single sample is the source of the 2 T cell receptor beta chains below, sequenced in a study of blood T cells in healthy people across ages. Through a sample-barcoded 5' primer and a J-beta primer mix, a second PCR was run for roughly 6 to 11 cycles. TCRdb passed the 5' RACE reads through MiXCR, listing each CDR3 protein once. The table has fewer than 1.5 million distinct CDR3 sequences, around 39% seen once; the top ten hold roughly 7.9%. Input material: blood. The origin of the receptors is a young woman in good health.

The CDR3 DNA reads as TGCAGTGCTAGATCACTAGGTCCAGATACGCAGTATTTT. Its protein is CSARSLGPDTQYF. The chain employs TRBV20-1 and TRBJ2-3; perhaps TRBD2 as D (5 bases). There are 13 residues in the CDR3. V shed 2 bases and J shed 4 bases, with 10 bases lying between them. CDR1 is DFQATT and CDR2 is SNEGSKA in the germline V gene (reference sequence).

This clonotype has a count of ten or more. The rearrangement links TRBV12-3 or TRBV12-4 to TRBJ2-3, with 9 nucleotides matching TRBD2. This CDR3 contains 15 residues. The V and J ends lost 3 bases and 3 bases, in that order; junction bases with no gene match: 4. This chain's CDR3 is CASSFRTSVTDTQYF. CDR3 DNA sequence: TGTGCCAGCAGTTTCAGGACTAGCGTGACAGATACGCAGTATTTT.